What follows describes a single T cell receptor (beta chain). V trimming: 5 bases; J trimming: 6 bases; junction bases outside the gene matches: 4. The CDR3 is 13 residues long. The germline CDR1 and CDR2 sequences are KGHSH and LQKENI. The record originates from a study of blood T cell repertoires in COVID-19. Study-wide context: T cells, B-cell-depleted T cells, or PBMCs provided the cDNA or gDNA that served as material.

Per the study methods: How many nucleated cells were present was estimated from reference gene primer amplification. The method was immunoSEQ multiplex PCR; TCRdb's version includes in-frame clones alone and lacks a portion of them. From that table come the V and J calls and clone size; the DNA was used to work out D and trimming. This repertoire shows 150,000 to 200,000 clones, approximately 84% found once; its top ten account for about 6.9%. Source material: peripheral blood. V usage is TRBV18 and J usage is TRBJ1-5; TRBD1 matches at 7 bases. This clonotype was obtained from a human donor with acute or convalescent COVID-19. The donor label of this sample is uncertain. The CDR3 is CASSAGGGQPQHF. In nucleotides, the CDR3 is TGTGCCAGCTCAGCAGGGGGTGGTCAGCCCCAGCATTTT.